These T cell receptor beta chains were read from a single sample in a study of T cell responses to AZD1222 COVID-19 vaccine. Profiling relied on immunoSEQ multiplex PCR, and the TCRdb table lists in-frame clones only, not all of them. The data hold over 150,000 clones, with 85% to 95% observed a single time. The sample in question was peripheral blood, obtained 28 days after the second dose of the MenACWY control vaccine. These receptors were taken from an adult who received the MenACWY meningococcal vaccine as a control. Each CDR3 is given with its conserved first and last residue. Each record gives: clone size, V gene, D gene, J gene, CDR3 DNA, CDR3 protein. A D gene is named only where the DNA matches it firmly. Clone size is shown for a subset of rows, as once, few, many or a class of expanded clone.

clone size: -; V gene: TRBV12-3/TRBV12-4; D gene: -; J gene: TRBJ1-1; CDR3 DNA: TGTGCCAGCAGGGGGGGGAACACTGAAGCTTTCTTT; CDR3 protein: CASRGGNTEAFF
clone size: -; V gene: TRBV9; D gene: TRBD2; J gene: TRBJ2-1; CDR3 DNA: TGTGCCAGCAGCCCAGCGGGGCCCTCCTACAATGAGCAGTTCTTC; CDR3 protein: CASSPAGPSYNEQFF
clone size: -; V gene: TRBV2; D gene: TRBD1; J gene: TRBJ2-7; CDR3 DNA: TGTGCCAGCAGTCGACAGGGATATGAGCAGTACTTC; CDR3 protein: CASSRQGYEQYF
clone size: -; V gene: TRBV27; D gene: -; J gene: TRBJ1-6; CDR3 DNA: TGTGCCAGCAGTCCCATCGGACAGTTATATTCACCCCTCCACTTT; CDR3 protein: CASSPIGQLYSPLHF
clone size: -; V gene: TRBV2; D gene: -; J gene: TRBJ1-5; CDR3 DNA: TGTGCCAGCCTGGGGGGTTCGCAGCCCCAGCATTTT; CDR3 protein: CASLGGSQPQHF
clone size: -; V gene: TRBV20-1; D gene: -; J gene: TRBJ1-5; CDR3 DNA: TGCAGTGCCGGGGAGCAGCCCCAGCATTTT; CDR3 protein: CSAGEQPQHF
clone size: -; V gene: TRBV7-5; D gene: -; J gene: TRBJ1-5; CDR3 DNA: TGTGCCAGAAGCGCCGTGGTTCAGCCCCAGCATTTT; CDR3 protein: CARSAVVQPQHF
clone size: -; V gene: TRBV11-1; D gene: -; J gene: TRBJ2-7; CDR3 DNA: TGTGCCAGCAGAGTGGACGGAACCTACGAGCAGTACTTC; CDR3 protein: CASRVDGTYEQYF
clone size: -; V gene: TRBV28; D gene: -; J gene: TRBJ1-2; CDR3 DNA: TGTGCCAGCAGTACCCGGGACGGCAACTATGGCTACACCTTC; CDR3 protein: CASSTRDGNYGYTF
clone size: -; V gene: TRBV7-9; D gene: TRBD1; J gene: TRBJ1-2; CDR3 DNA: TGTGCCAGCAGCTTAGCTTACGCCGGGACAGGCTATGGCTACACCTTC; CDR3 protein: CASSLAYAGTGYGYTF
clone size: -; V gene: TRBV9; D gene: TRBD2; J gene: TRBJ2-3; CDR3 DNA: TGTGCCAGCAGCCAAGGACTAGCCTACACAGATACGCAGTATTTT; CDR3 protein: CASSQGLAYTDTQYF
clone size: -; V gene: TRBV5-1; D gene: -; J gene: TRBJ1-1; CDR3 DNA: TGCGCCAGCAGCTTGGAACTTGGGGAGATTAACACTGAAGCTTTCTTT; CDR3 protein: CASSLELGEINTEAFF
clone size: once; V gene: TRBV28; D gene: -; J gene: TRBJ2-7; CDR3 DNA: TGTGCCAGCAGTTTATTGGGGGGCAAACCCTACGAGCAGTACTTC; CDR3 protein: CASSLLGGKPYEQYF
clone size: once; V gene: TRBV19; D gene: -; J gene: TRBJ1-5; CDR3 DNA: TGTGCCAGTAGTATAAAGGGGTTGGGCAATCAGCCCCAGCATTTT; CDR3 protein: CASSIKGLGNQPQHF
clone size: -; V gene: TRBV30; D gene: -; J gene: TRBJ1-6; CDR3 DNA: TGTGCCTGGACGAGGGCAAACTCCTATAATTCACCCCTCCACTTT; CDR3 protein: CAWTRANSYNSPLHF
clone size: -; V gene: TRBV7-3; D gene: -; J gene: TRBJ2-1; CDR3 DNA: TGTGCCAGCAGCTTAAACAGGGAAATCCATGAGCAGTTCTTC; CDR3 protein: CASSLNREIHEQFF
clone size: -; V gene: TRBV10-1; D gene: TRBD1; J gene: TRBJ1-2; CDR3 DNA: TGCGCCCGGGGGGGGACAGGTTGGAACTATGGCTACACCTTC; CDR3 protein: CARGGTGWNYGYTF
clone size: -; V gene: TRBV3-1/TRBV3-2; D gene: -; J gene: TRBJ1-2; CDR3 DNA: TGTGCCAGCAGCCCCGATAGCCAGGGGTTTTATGGCTACACCTTC; CDR3 protein: CASSPDSQGFYGYTF
clone size: -; V gene: TRBV2; D gene: -; J gene: TRBJ2-3; CDR3 DNA: TGTGCCGTCGGGGGGCCCAGCACAGATACGCAGTATTTT; CDR3 protein: CAVGGPSTDTQYF
clone size: -; V gene: TRBV15; D gene: -; J gene: TRBJ2-1; CDR3 DNA: TGTGCCACCAGCAGAGGGGGCTTATTCTACAATGAGCAGTTCTTC; CDR3 protein: CATSRGGLFYNEQFF
clone size: -; V gene: TRBV28; D gene: -; J gene: TRBJ1-1; CDR3 DNA: TGTGCCAGCAGTATACCAGGGGATGGGAACACTGAAGCTTTCTTT; CDR3 protein: CASSIPGDGNTEAFF
clone size: few; V gene: TRBV2; D gene: -; J gene: TRBJ2-2; CDR3 DNA: TGTGCCACCAAAAAGCTCGTACTTGTCGGGGAGCTGTTTTTT; CDR3 protein: CATKKLVLVGELFF
clone size: -; V gene: TRBV24-1; D gene: -; J gene: TRBJ2-2; CDR3 DNA: TGTGCCACCAGTGCCCCTTCGACCGGGGAGCTGTTTTTT; CDR3 protein: CATSAPSTGELFF
clone size: -; V gene: TRBV4-2; D gene: -; J gene: TRBJ1-6; CDR3 DNA: TGTGCCAGCAGCCAAGACTCGGGAGCTTATAATTCACCCCTCCACTTT; CDR3 protein: CASSQDSGAYNSPLHF
clone size: -; V gene: TRBV6-5; D gene: -; J gene: TRBJ1-2; CDR3 DNA: TGTGCCAGCAGTACAGTGGGACATGGCTACACCTTC; CDR3 protein: CASSTVGHGYTF
clone size: -; V gene: TRBV7-6; D gene: -; J gene: TRBJ1-1; CDR3 DNA: TGTGCCAGCAGCTTTGGGGCGGACGGCGAAGCTTTCTTT; CDR3 protein: CASSFGADGEAFF
clone size: once; V gene: TRBV6-1; D gene: -; J gene: TRBJ2-7; CDR3 DNA: TGTGCCAGCAGTGAATTGGGGGGGCACTCCTACGAGCAGTACTTC; CDR3 protein: CASSELGGHSYEQYF
clone size: -; V gene: TRBV28; D gene: -; J gene: TRBJ1-2; CDR3 DNA: TGTGCCAGCAGGGGGTCTTTCTATGGCTACACCTTC; CDR3 protein: CASRGSFYGYTF
clone size: -; V gene: TRBV3-1/TRBV3-2; D gene: -; J gene: TRBJ2-2; CDR3 DNA: TGTGCCAGCAGCCAAGGGGCCTCGACCGGGGAGCTGTTTTTT; CDR3 protein: CASSQGASTGELFF
clone size: -; V gene: TRBV7-9; D gene: TRBD1; J gene: TRBJ1-1; CDR3 DNA: TGTGCCAGCAGCTCCCGAGGGGGCTCGGAAGCTTTCTTT; CDR3 protein: CASSSRGGSEAFF
clone size: -; V gene: TRBV5-4; D gene: -; J gene: TRBJ1-3; CDR3 DNA: TGTGCCAGCAGCTTCATGGGCGCGGAATCGGACACCATATATTTT; CDR3 protein: CASSFMGAESDTIYF
clone size: -; V gene: TRBV19; D gene: -; J gene: TRBJ1-1; CDR3 DNA: TGTGCCAGTAGATCTCCAGGATGGGTGAACACTGAAGCTTTCTTT; CDR3 protein: CASRSPGWVNTEAFF
clone size: -; V gene: TRBV5-6; D gene: -; J gene: TRBJ2-2; CDR3 DNA: TGTGCCAGCAGCTTCGAGCGGGCAACCGGGGAGCTGTTTTTT; CDR3 protein: CASSFERATGELFF
clone size: -; V gene: TRBV5-8; D gene: -; J gene: TRBJ1-1; CDR3 DNA: TGTGCCAGCACCCTTCCACGGGCATACACTGAAGCTTTCTTT; CDR3 protein: CASTLPRAYTEAFF
clone size: -; V gene: TRBV19; D gene: -; J gene: TRBJ2-5; CDR3 DNA: TGTGCCAGTAGTACCCAGGGGCGAATCTCTAAAGAGACCCAGTACTTC; CDR3 protein: CASSTQGRISKETQYF
clone size: few; V gene: TRBV19; D gene: -; J gene: TRBJ1-2; CDR3 DNA: TGTGCCTCCCGGGACGCCCATGTAACCCAGAGGGGCTACACCTTC; CDR3 protein: CASRDAHVTQRGYTF
clone size: -; V gene: TRBV7-8; D gene: -; J gene: TRBJ1-1; CDR3 DNA: TGTGCCAGCAGCTGGGAACAGAACACTGAAGCTTTCTTT; CDR3 protein: CASSWEQNTEAFF
clone size: -; V gene: TRBV27; D gene: -; J gene: TRBJ2-3; CDR3 DNA: TGTGCCAGCAGTTCCCCCTCTAGCGTAAGCACAGATACGCAGTATTTT; CDR3 protein: CASSSPSSVSTDTQYF
clone size: -; V gene: TRBV18; D gene: TRBD1; J gene: TRBJ1-1; CDR3 DNA: TGTGCCAGCTCACCAGAGTCCCGGACAGGGACCACTGAAGCTTTCTTT; CDR3 protein: CASSPESRTGTTEAFF
clone size: -; V gene: TRBV30; D gene: -; J gene: TRBJ1-1; CDR3 DNA: TGTGCCTGGAGGAGCGGGATGAACACTGAAGCTTTCTTT; CDR3 protein: CAWRSGMNTEAFF
clone size: -; V gene: TRBV7-9; D gene: -; J gene: TRBJ2-1; CDR3 DNA: TGTGCCAGCAGCCTAAGGGGGGACTCTGAGTTCTTC; CDR3 protein: CASSLRGDSEFF
clone size: -; V gene: TRBV5-1; D gene: -; J gene: TRBJ2-7; CDR3 DNA: TGCGCCAGCAGCTTGGCGCCAGGAATTGGGTACGAGCAGTACTTC; CDR3 protein: CASSLAPGIGYEQYF